This entry describes one T cell receptor beta chain. Its antigen is currently unknown. The source of the sample is a study of shared clonotypes between healthy human individuals. Regarding the study as a whole: Shared clonotypes: about 5.3% naive CD4, under 4% naive CD8, less than 2.5% memory CD4, approximately 0.4% memory CD8.

This CDR3 region has 16 residues. Germline CDR1 and CDR2: MDHEN and SYDVKM. Trimming shortened V by 2 bases and J by 4 bases, and 15 bases separated the two germline ends. Libraries were prepared by immunoSEQ multiplex PCR; TCRdb keeps only in-frame clonotypes and omits some of them. The data show 660,000 or so clones, 95% to 97% seen once. Naive CD8 isolation took CD45RO-negative cells positively selected for CCR7 and excluded terminally differentiated effector memory CD45RA+ cells. This rearrangement joins TRBV28 to TRBJ1-5; D is possibly TRBD1 (5 bases). Sequencing input: naive CD8+ T cells sorted from blood. This receptor was taken from a woman aged 25 to 39 in good health. DNA of the CDR3: TGTGCCAGCAGTTTACTGGGGGGACGCCCAAATCAGCCCCAGCATTTT. Residues: CASSLLGGRPNQPQHF.